What follows are 14 T cell receptor beta chains derived from one specimen sequenced in a study of T cell responses to AZD1222 COVID-19 vaccine. Assay used: immunoSEQ multiplex PCR; TCRdb lists only in-frame clones, some missing. This sample carries approximately 77,000 clones, roughly nine tenths of them seen once, and the ten largest clones take 7% to 8.5%. Sequenced here: peripheral blood, sampled on day 0 of MenACWY control vaccination. These receptors originate from an adult in good health.

The chain is built from TRBV18 and TRBJ1-4; D is undetermined. This CDR3 is 15 amino acids long. With 5 bases removed from V and 4 bases from J, the gap between germline ends came to 14 bases. CDR1 is KGHSH, CDR2 LQKENI, per germline. Here the CDR3 DNA reads TGTGCCAGCTCAATCTTCCGGGATGATAATGAAAAACTGTTTTTT. Encoded protein: CASSIFRDDNEKLFF.

The gene calls are TRBV5-4 and TRBJ2-1; tentatively, D is TRBD1 (6 bases). The CDR3 has 12 amino acids. Per germline, CDR1 SGHNT and CDR2 YYREEE (reference sequence). With 1 base removed from V and 10 bases from J, the gap between germline ends came to 9 bases. The CDR3 DNA reads as TGTGCCAGCAGCTTGACAGGGTTCGAGCAGTTCTTC. Residues: CASSLTGFEQFF.

This chain uses TRBV28 with TRBJ2-7, with D hard to call. The V gene lost 4 bases and the J gene lost 7 bases, with 8 bases spanning the gap. CDR1 is MDHEN, CDR2 SYDVKM, per germline. CDR3 length: 11 residues. As DNA, the CDR3 is TGTGCCAGCAGTTCTCATTCAGAGCAGTACTTC. Its protein is CASSSHSEQYF.

The chain couples TRBV6-5 to TRBJ1-2; D might be TRBD1 (5 bases). The CDR3 runs 14 residues. Germline CDR1 and CDR2: MNHEY and SVGAGI. V gave up 5 bases and J gave up 4 bases, with 14 bases separating them. In DNA, the CDR3 is TGTGCCAGCAGTCCAGGGTCCCAAGGCTATGGCTACACCTTC. It is translated as CASSPGSQGYGYTF.

This clone was found once. This chain joins TRBV5-5 and TRBJ1-3; TRBD1 might be the D (5 bases). The V end was cut by 4 bases, the J end by 3 bases, with 23 bases between. This CDR3 comprises 18 residues. Germline lookup yields CDR1 SGHKS and CDR2 YYEKEE (reference sequence). As DNA, the CDR3 is TGTGCCAGCAGCATCGTTGGGGGGGAGGCTTCCAGTGGAAACACCATATATTTT. It yields the protein CASSIVGGEASSGNTIYF.

This chain links TRBV7-3 with TRBJ1-1; D possibly corresponds to TRBD1 (5 bases). CDR1 and CDR2 (germline): SGHTA, FQGTGA. The CDR3 contains 13 residues. Trimming removed 2 bases from V and 8 bases from J, with 12 bases in between. The CDR3, as DNA: TGTGCCAGCAGCTTAGAGGGGCGGACCGAAGCTTTCTTT. Amino acids: CASSLEGRTEAFF.

J is TRBJ2-1 and V is TRBV18; possibly TRBD1 for D (5 bases). The CDR3 is 16 residues long. Germline V gene data show CDR1 as KGHSH and CDR2 as LQKENI. V lost 0 bases to trimming and J lost 2 bases, with 11 bases between them. The DNA for the CDR3 is TGTGCCAGCTCACCACCGATGGGGCCAACCTACAATGAGCAGTTCTTC. Protein sequence: CASSPPMGPTYNEQFF.

This clone was counted once. This chain uses TRBV18 with TRBJ2-1; 12 bases line up with TRBD2. The CDR3 contains 16 residues. Germline values: CDR1 KGHSH, CDR2 LQKENI. Trimming at V came to 2 bases and at J to 1 base, leaving 0 bases not matched to a gene. The CDR3 sequence: CASSPGTSGSYNEQFF. The CDR3, as DNA: TGTGCCAGCTCACCAGGGACTAGCGGGTCCTACAATGAGCAGTTCTTC. Drawing the rest from reference TRBV18 and TRBJ2-1, the complete variable domain is NAGVMQNPRHLVRRRGQEARLRCSPMKGHSHVYWYRQLPEEGLKFMVYLQKENIIDESGMPKERFSAEFPKEGPSILRIQQVVRGDSAAYFCASSPGTSGSYNEQFFGPGTRLTVL.

CDR3 nucleotide sequence: TGTGCCATCAGAGTAGCGGCGGGAGCCCCCCAAGAGACCCAGTACTTC. Protein sequence: CAIRVAAGAPQETQYF. This sequence joins TRBV10-3 and TRBJ2-5; 7 bases agree with TRBD2. V lost 6 bases and J lost 1; bases outside the gene matches: 11. This CDR3 has 16 residues. Looked up from germline, CDR1 is ENHRY and CDR2 is SYGVKD.

CDR3 DNA: TGCGCCAGCAGCTTGGCCCGGGCAGCGGCCGGGGAGCTGTTTTTT. As protein: CASSLARAAAGELFF. The rearrangement uses TRBV5-1 and TRBJ2-2, with D possibly TRBD2 on 5 matching bases. Trimming shortened V by 0 bases and J by 6 bases, and 12 bases separated the two germline ends. The CDR3 is 15 amino acids. Germline loops: CDR1 SGHRS, CDR2 YFSETQ.

This rearrangement joins TRBV16 to TRBJ2-3; 9 positions agree with TRBD1. Unmatched junction bases numbered 11, after V lost 4 bases and J lost 0 bases. The CDR3 is 18 residues long. The germline V gene has CDR1 KGHSY and CDR2 FQNENV. The CDR3 bases are TGTGCCAGCAGCCGACAGCTTCTGGACAGGGGTAGCACAGATACGCAGTATTTT. Amino acids: CASSRQLLDRGSTDTQYF.

The V gene is TRBV6-5, the J gene TRBJ1-5; perhaps TRBD1 as D (6 bases). The V gene's germline CDR1 is MNHEY and CDR2 SVGAGI. The CDR3 contains 15 residues. Trimming pared 6 bases from V and 0 bases from J, leaving 12 bases between. CDR3 residues: CASSRDINSNQPQHF. The CDR3 bases are TGTGCCAGCAGCCGGGACATTAATAGCAATCAGCCCCAGCATTTT.

This sequence joins TRBV2 and TRBJ2-7; 7 bases are shared with TRBD2. This CDR3 region has 17 residues. The ends lost 4 bases at V and 6 bases at J; junction bases unmatched: 18. CDR1 and CDR2 (germline): SNHLY, FYNNEI. CDR3 residues: CASSGLVLGLGSSEQYF. CDR3 nucleotides: TGTGCCAGCAGTGGGTTAGTTTTAGGACTAGGGTCGTCCGAGCAGTACTTC.

This chain joins TRBV5-1 and TRBJ2-7; 12 bases map to TRBD1. The CDR3 length is 14 residues. Germline trimming cut 4 bases from V and 6 bases from J; bases unmatched to any gene: 5. Germline V gene lookup returns CDR1 SGHRS and CDR2 YFSETQ. The CDR3 region is CASSPGQGAGEQYF. The CDR3 nucleotides read TGCGCCAGCAGCCCGGGACAGGGGGCGGGCGAGCAGTACTTC.